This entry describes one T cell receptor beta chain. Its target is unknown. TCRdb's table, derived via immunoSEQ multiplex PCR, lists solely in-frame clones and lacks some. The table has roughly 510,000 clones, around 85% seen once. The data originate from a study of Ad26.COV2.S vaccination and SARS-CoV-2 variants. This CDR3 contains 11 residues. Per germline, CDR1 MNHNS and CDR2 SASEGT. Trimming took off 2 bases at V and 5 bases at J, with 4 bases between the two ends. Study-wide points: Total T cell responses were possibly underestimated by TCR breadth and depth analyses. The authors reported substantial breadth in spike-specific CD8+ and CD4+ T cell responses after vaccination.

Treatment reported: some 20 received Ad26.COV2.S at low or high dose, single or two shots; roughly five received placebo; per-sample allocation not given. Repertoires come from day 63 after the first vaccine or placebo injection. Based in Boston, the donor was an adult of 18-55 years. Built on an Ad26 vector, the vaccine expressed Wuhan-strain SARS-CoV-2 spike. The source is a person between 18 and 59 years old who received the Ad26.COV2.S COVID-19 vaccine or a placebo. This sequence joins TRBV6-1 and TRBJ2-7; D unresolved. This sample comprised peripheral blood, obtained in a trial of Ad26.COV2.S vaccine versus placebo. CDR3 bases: TGTGCCAGCAGTGAAACCGACGAGCAGTACTTC. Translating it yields CASSETDEQYF.